Listed below are T cell receptor beta chains from one sample, sequenced in a study of human T cells and chemical hapten exposure. TCRdb independently ran MiXCR on the RACE reads; one entry per CDR3 protein. The sample lists approximately 350,000 distinct CDR3 sequences; about 6.9% were seen once. The sequencing here drew on whole blood, taken in connection with sensitization to the hapten diphenylcyclopropenone (DPC). The receptors derive from a woman under 30 with alopecia areata. Some clones in this sample may be carry-over from other donors' samples. Each CDR3 is given with its conserved first and last residue. Fields, in order: CDR3 DNA, CDR3 protein, clone size, V gene, J gene, D gene. The D gene is left open where the match is weak. Where a row states a size, it is once, few, many or the class of an expanded clone; other rows omit it.

CDR3 DNA: TGTGCCAGCAGTTTAGCGGGTGAGCAGTTCTTC
CDR3 protein: CASSLAGEQFF
clone size: few
V gene: TRBV12-3/TRBV12-4
J gene: TRBJ2-1
D gene: -

CDR3 DNA: TGTGCCAGCAGCTTAGTGGGGGGCGTCCCAGTGACCCAGTACTTC
CDR3 protein: CASSLVGGVPVTQYF
clone size: few
V gene: TRBV7-2
J gene: TRBJ2-5
D gene: -

CDR3 DNA: TGCGCCAGCAGCCAAGATCCTAAACTTCCGGACAGGACTTTTAGCAATCAGCCCCAGCATTTT
CDR3 protein: CASSQDPKLPDRTFSNQPQHF
clone size: many
V gene: TRBV4-3
J gene: TRBJ1-5
D gene: TRBD1

CDR3 DNA: TGTGCCAGCAGCCCAAAGGGACTAGCGGGGGGGGACGTCACAGATACGCAGTATTTT
CDR3 protein: CASSPKGLAGGDVTDTQYF
clone size: few
V gene: TRBV7-2
J gene: TRBJ2-3
D gene: TRBD2

CDR3 DNA: TGCGCCAGCAGCCAAGATAGCGAGGGAGGCACTGAAGCTTTCTTT
CDR3 protein: CASSQDSEGGTEAFF
clone size: many
V gene: TRBV4-3
J gene: TRBJ1-1
D gene: -

CDR3 DNA: TGTGCCATCAGTGCGGTGCTTTCCTACGAGCAGTACTTC
CDR3 protein: CAISAVLSYEQYF
clone size: many
V gene: TRBV10-3
J gene: TRBJ2-7
D gene: -

CDR3 DNA: TGTGCCATCAGCGGGGGGACAGTCCATACTAGGGCTGAAGCTTTCTTT
CDR3 protein: CAISGGTVHTRAEAFF
clone size: few
V gene: TRBV10-3
J gene: TRBJ1-1
D gene: TRBD1

CDR3 DNA: TGCGCCAGCAGCCAAGGGGAGATCGGAAACACCATATATTTT
CDR3 protein: CASSQGEIGNTIYF
clone size: few
V gene: TRBV4-3
J gene: TRBJ1-3
D gene: -

CDR3 DNA: TGTGCCAGCAGCCAAGAATACACCCAGCCCCAGCATTTT
CDR3 protein: CASSQEYTQPQHF
clone size: many
V gene: TRBV3-1
J gene: TRBJ1-5
D gene: -

CDR3 DNA: TGTGCCAGCAGTTTAGGGGCCGGAGAGGGCCTGGCGGGGGAAACAGATACGCAGTATTTT
CDR3 protein: CASSLGAGEGLAGETDTQYF
clone size: -
V gene: TRBV12-3/TRBV12-4
J gene: TRBJ2-3
D gene: TRBD2

CDR3 DNA: TGTGCCAGCAGCTTGTACTCGTCTTACCAGCCCCAGCATTTT
CDR3 protein: CASSLYSSYQPQHF
clone size: many
V gene: TRBV5-5
J gene: TRBJ1-5
D gene: -

CDR3 DNA: TGTGCCAGCAGCTTAGGGACAGCCGGTCCCAAAACTAAAAATGAAAAACTGTTTTTT
CDR3 protein: CASSLGTAGPKTKNEKLFF
clone size: many
V gene: TRBV7-2
J gene: TRBJ1-4
D gene: -

CDR3 DNA: TGTGCCATCAGTTTGACAGGGCGAACCTACGAGCAGTACTTC
CDR3 protein: CAISLTGRTYEQYF
clone size: few
V gene: TRBV10-3
J gene: TRBJ2-7
D gene: TRBD1

CDR3 DNA: TGCGCCAGCAGCCGGGAGGCAGCGGGGACTGGTACGCAGTATTTT
CDR3 protein: CASSREAAGTGTQYF
clone size: -
V gene: TRBV5-1
J gene: TRBJ2-3
D gene: TRBD2

CDR3 DNA: TGTGCCAGCAGCGCCGGACTCGTGCAGTATTTT
CDR3 protein: CASSAGLVQYF
clone size: few
V gene: TRBV5-6
J gene: TRBJ2-3
D gene: -

CDR3 DNA: TGTGCCAGCAGCCAACGTCCCTACAATGAGCAGTTCTTC
CDR3 protein: CASSQRPYNEQFF
clone size: -
V gene: TRBV3-1
J gene: TRBJ2-1
D gene: -

CDR3 DNA: TGTGCCAGCCGGGACTCCCAGAGCTCCTATAATTCACCCCTCCACTTT
CDR3 protein: CASRDSQSSYNSPLHF
clone size: many
V gene: TRBV6-1
J gene: TRBJ1-6
D gene: -

CDR3 DNA: TGTGCCAGCAGTTTAGCGGCCCGCGACGAGCAGTACTTC
CDR3 protein: CASSLAARDEQYF
clone size: many
V gene: TRBV12-3/TRBV12-4
J gene: TRBJ2-7
D gene: -

CDR3 DNA: TGTGCCAGCAGGCGAGAGACAGGGGCGGGTGGCTACACCTTC
CDR3 protein: CASRRETGAGGYTF
clone size: many
V gene: TRBV12-3/TRBV12-4
J gene: TRBJ1-2
D gene: TRBD1

CDR3 DNA: TGCAGTGCTAGAGAAGATCCAGCCGCAAATGAGCAGTTCTTC
CDR3 protein: CSAREDPAANEQFF
clone size: few
V gene: TRBV20-1
J gene: TRBJ2-1
D gene: -